A selection of T cell receptor beta chains follows, all from one sample in a study of molecular identifiers for immune sequencing clone quantification. TCRdb passed the PCR reads through MiXCR, listing each CDR3 protein once. The data contain 75,000 to 100,000 distinct CDR3 sequences, 19% of them singletons. The sequencing input was naive CD8+ T cells from blood, with Jurkat cell RNA spiked in. Receptor source: a human donor in good health. Some libraries in this study had Jurkat cell RNA spiked in. CDR3s include the opening cysteine and the closing phenylalanine or tryptophan. The order of the fields is V gene, CDR3 protein.

v_gene: TRBV9; CDR3aa: CASSPAGSTEAFF
v_gene: TRBV30; CDR3aa: CAWSVGQGPNEQFF
v_gene: TRBV20-1; CDR3aa: CSARATFAYEQYF
v_gene: TRBV24-1; CDR3aa: CATRDSLNTEAFF
v_gene: TRBV2; CDR3aa: CASSGEPYEQYF
v_gene: TRBV7-9; CDR3aa: CASSQAGQGWYF
v_gene: TRBV5-1; CDR3aa: CASTTTGGPRETQYF
v_gene: TRBV7-3; CDR3aa: CASSPIPRGPQETQYF
v_gene: TRBV7-2; CDR3aa: CASSLDLRDRAYNEQFF
v_gene: TRBV4-1; CDR3aa: CASSQEGRGSDTIYF
v_gene: TRBV19; CDR3aa: CASTTGGFNQPQHF
v_gene: TRBV20-1; CDR3aa: CSANHRGLTYEQYF
v_gene: TRBV19; CDR3aa: CAVRANYNEQFF
v_gene: TRBV12-3/TRBV12-4; CDR3aa: CASSGGVLKTQYF
v_gene: TRBV9; CDR3aa: CASSVATGSGTPNTGELFF
v_gene: TRBV18; CDR3aa: CASSPPLAGSTDTQYF
v_gene: TRBV30; CDR3aa: CAWSPTGYEQYF
v_gene: TRBV3-1; CDR3aa: CASSQDQDTTYQETQYF
v_gene: TRBV19; CDR3aa: CASSRTVVTEAFF
v_gene: TRBV7-2; CDR3aa: CASSSFPGQGLSEQYF
v_gene: TRBV4-1; CDR3aa: CASSQLDTEAFF
v_gene: TRBV11-2; CDR3aa: CASSLGTGSGYEQYF
v_gene: TRBV12-3/TRBV12-4; CDR3aa: CASWGGGELFF
v_gene: TRBV20-1; CDR3aa: CSADRGLGNEQYF
v_gene: TRBV7-6; CDR3aa: CASSQDRGGEKLFF
v_gene: TRBV7-8; CDR3aa: CASSLGTGRGGYTF
v_gene: TRBV13; CDR3aa: CASSDTMGSGANVLTF
v_gene: TRBV7-9; CDR3aa: CASSTTSGERTGELFF
v_gene: TRBV12-3/TRBV12-4; CDR3aa: CASSLAGPDNEQFF
v_gene: TRBV27; CDR3aa: CASSAGLVVYEQYF
v_gene: TRBV6-1; CDR3aa: CASSEMRGYREQYF
v_gene: TRBV4-1; CDR3aa: CASSQQTGSYNEQFF
v_gene: TRBV4-1; CDR3aa: CASSQLRNAGYEQYF
v_gene: TRBV4-3; CDR3aa: CASSQELAGTSSTDTQYF
v_gene: TRBV27; CDR3aa: CASSLLSGLSTDTQYF
v_gene: TRBV5-6; CDR3aa: CASSLVDGGRGNEQYF
v_gene: TRBV30; CDR3aa: CAWSVMDTGELFF
v_gene: TRBV19; CDR3aa: CASSTSGLAGVVEQFF
v_gene: TRBV7-9; CDR3aa: CASSPSGNTIYF
v_gene: TRBV27; CDR3aa: CASSLVGGIGIQETQYF
v_gene: TRBV19; CDR3aa: CASSMDTSNTEAFF
v_gene: TRBV7-9; CDR3aa: CASSPTSAHTDTQYF